This record looks at one T cell receptor beta chain sequence and its context. Its specific antigen is unknown. No much larger clone is present one base from it, and per-base qualities are unavailable. These data are taken from a study of cytomegalovirus exposure and HLA in healthy donors (dated by TCRdb to between 2016 and 2019). Concerning the study at large: An earlier analysis of around 600 of the donors reported 250 to 350 Gb of sequence data and 117 million unique TCR beta sequences from approximately 180 million T cells. An early release that covered approximately 600 HLA-typed donors contained around 300 gigabases of sequencing data and 75 million to 100 million unique TCR sequences. Among the approximately 430 genotyped donors, about 85% belonged to the genetic ancestry cluster associated with self-reported Caucasian donors. The study was designed to test whether signatures of past pathogen exposure could be identified by cataloging public T cell receptors. The T cell repertoires of 666 subjects were profiled by immunosequencing and related to cytomegalovirus serostatus. In addition to the first cohort of 666 subjects, a separate validation cohort of 120 different subjects was used. High-throughput TCR immunosequencing, statistical association of individual TCRs with disease status, and machine learning were combined to predict cytomegalovirus infection status. A later analysis re-analyzed previously published TCR beta repertoires from 650 to 800 donors and added high-resolution HLA genotyping to study TCR occurrence patterns. Rather than drawing on any new phenotypic data, the later analysis identified candidate immune exposures from TCR beta sequences and the way those sequences occurred across donors. An earlier analysis of approximately 580 of the donors used high-throughput TCR beta sequencing to judge whether each TCR beta V gene segment behaved as functional or pseudogenic. Donor age, sex, ethnicity and CMV serostatus were compiled alongside the repertoire data. Genome-wide SNP genotypes for about three fifths of the roughly 670 donors were used in a later genetic analysis, which treated that subset as a discovery cohort. Every repertoire in the discovery cohort had been generated on one and the same sequencing platform. Both class I and class II loci were covered by HLA typing, at four-digit resolution. Typing coverage differed by locus: A, B, C, DRB1 and DQB1 were typed in about 629-630 donors, DQA1 in roughly 500, DPA1 in around 580, and DPB1 in 400 to 480. Five DR-DQ haplotypes were handled as single units for association and clustering because linkage in the cohort was strong. Among some 400 genotyped donors of the cohort, an average of roughly 230,000 unique TCR beta nucleotide sequences was sequenced per donor, of which approximately 18% were non-productive. Broad study findings and their caveats: While some public TCRs were present in many individuals, most TCR sequences turned up only very rarely across donors. A further reported finding was that TCR beta sequences accurately predicted the HLA-A and HLA-B alleles for most subjects in the first cohort. When HLA alleles, especially DR and DQ, strongly co-occurred, TCR associations were difficult to assign to individual alleles. In the study, approximately 150 TCR beta chains were listed as associated with cytomegalovirus. Sequencing depth was assumed to be roughly uniform across donors in the presence/absence analyses, though that assumption may not hold. Approximately 16 rarely observed V segments, including chromosome 9 orphons, were excluded from the earlier analysis of several hundred of the donors because counts were too low. A cluster of highly shared sequence variants was judged likely to represent a technical artifact of the sequencing pipeline. The authors suggested that the approach could potentially be generalized to other disease states and immunological phenotypes. Some IMGT-functional V segments, including TRBV6-2 and TRBV6-3, could not be distinguished by the 87-base-pair reads and were therefore excluded. A later analysis associated approximately 17,000 TCR beta sequences with specific HLA alleles at a false discovery rate of 0.05. Compared with equally common non-associated chains, HLA-associated TCR beta chains in a later analysis were more clonally expanded and had lower generation probabilities. Compared with the roughly 670-donor mean, donors in an Asian-associated ancestry cluster had fewer N-insertions in productive TCRs, according to a later genetic analysis. In vitro tests confirmed that a few of the cytomegalovirus-associated TCR beta chains recognize cytomegalovirus antigens. In a later analysis, the rate of TCR association differed among HLA loci, with DRB1 alleles having the most associated TCRs and HLA-C alleles having the fewest. In an earlier analysis of some 500 of the donors, most TCR beta V segments were observed in productive rearrangements about 90% or about 30% of the time, broadly matching IMGT annotations. Because HLA typing was missing for some donors at each locus, association tests included only the typed subset. Most CMV-associated TCR beta chains appeared to be HLA-restricted in a later analysis, and the HLA associations seemed to be driven largely by CMV exposure. According to a later analysis, parvovirus B19, influenza, CMV and Epstein-Barr virus appeared linked to several top co-occurrence clusters. Linkage disequilibrium might explain the correlated functional status among segregating V segments, but an unknown experimental factor could not be excluded. CMV serostatus was the only immune exposure information available for the cohort. This cohort had only TCR beta chains sequenced, and the lack of alpha or paired-chain data limited which features could be detected. V-gene and J-gene trimming of TCR beta chains was associated with a missense DCLRE1C variant in a later genetic analysis, and the association was replicated in an independent cohort. In both the original and validation cohorts, the classifier was reported to diagnose cytomegalovirus status with high specificity and sensitivity.

The cohort comprised around 700 healthy bone marrow donors. At the time of sampling, all cohort members were nominally healthy, though unrecorded immune exposures were likely present. The donor tested CMV seronegative, placing the donor among the roughly 340 seronegative members of the cohort. Each donor provided a peripheral blood sample, and peripheral blood mononuclear cells were used for TCR beta sequencing. Genomic DNA extraction from the blood cell samples was performed with the Qiagen DNeasy Blood Extraction Kit. The protocol used for the library was the immunoSEQ multiplex PCR assay. A mixture of 60 forward primers for TCR Vbeta segments and 13 reverse primers for TCR Jbeta segments was used in the multiplex PCR. A multiplex PCR assay on genomic DNA amplified the CDR3 region of rearranged TCR beta genes. The amplified TCR beta libraries were sequenced on the Illumina HiSeq System as 87-base-pair reads. As for the original processing: In a later analysis, tens of millions of unique TCR beta chains were counted across the 650 to 700 repertoires, and roughly 11 million of these chains were shared by at least two donors. Raw reads were error-corrected and collapsed into unique sequences with a nearest-neighbor algorithm that merged closely related sequences to remove PCR and sequencing errors. CDR3 sequences were aligned to IMGT reference sequences to assign V, D and J gene segments. For a sequence to be retained, at least a six-nucleotide match to both a V gene segment and a J gene segment was required. A rearrangement was called productive if the CDR3 had no stop codons and remained in frame with V and J, and every other rearrangement was called non-productive. CDR3 was defined by IMGT convention, running from the second conserved V-encoded cysteine to the conserved J-encoded phenylalanine. The earlier analysis of a few hundred of the donors excluded sequences that lacked an unambiguous match to a single V gene segment. In an earlier analysis of approximately 500 of the donors, a V segment was called functional when productive rearrangements were above 56.7%, and segregating when the standard deviation between donors exceeded 5%. To diagnose cytomegalovirus status from the catalog of TCR beta chain sequences, a statistical classification framework was built. A later analysis assigned V and J genes by comparing TCR nucleotide sequences with IMGT/GENE-DB human TR gene sequences. Using the TCRdist pipeline, a later analysis assigned CDR3 sequences along with most-parsimonious VDJ recombination scenarios. A later analysis defined each TCR beta chain by its CDR3 amino acid sequence plus V-gene family, and excluded reads lacking a unique V-gene family. In a later analysis, fewer than 650 highly shared, low-generation-probability nucleotide sequences were removed to address suspected cross-contamination and a sequencing artifact. In a later analysis, a clonal expansion index for each public chain was calculated from normalized within-repertoire ranks of inferred template counts. A later analysis computed generation probabilities with a VDJ recombination model fitted to out-of-frame rearrangements, and checked the results against IGoR. In a later analysis, TCR-TCR, TCR-HLA and TCR-CMV co-occurrence was scored with hypergeometric tests, and a repertoire-size bias correction was applied to TCR pairs. In a later analysis, false discovery rates were estimated by permuting HLA or CMV assignments 20 times. In a later analysis, co-occurring TCRs were grouped with DBSCAN, and TCRdist sequence similarity was added when clustering was performed within HLA-allele-positive subsets. Repertoires with fewer than 30,000 or more than 120,000 public chains were left out of co-occurrence clustering, as were about 5 repertoires with anomalous nucleotide sharing. The source is immuneACCESS, and TCRdb retained only in-frame sequences with V and J called. Part of the clones is not carried over; for the studies checked, unresolved V genes explain less than half of this, and the remainder is unexplained. V, J and clone size derive from that table, while D and trimming were established from the DNA sequence. The sample has around 220,000 clones on record, about 83% of them singletons. Less than 20% of the sample is held by the ten biggest clonotypes.

Spanning cysteine to phenylalanine, the CDR3 consists of 15 amino acids. The sequence is cut down to CDR3 DNA, 45 bases in frame from base 1. V is pruned by 4 bases and J by 2 bases, leaving 4 bases of the junction without a gene match. CDR1 MNHEY and CDR2 SVGAGI were looked up in the germline V gene. The clonotype was recovered from a man in his forties in good health and CMV-seronegative. The chain links TRBV6-5 with TRBJ1-2; 10 central bases correspond to TRBD1. Specimen: PBMCs. The nucleotides read TGTGCCAGCAGTTCCCGACAGGGGGCCAACTATGGCTACACCTTC. Its protein is CASSSRQGANYGYTF.